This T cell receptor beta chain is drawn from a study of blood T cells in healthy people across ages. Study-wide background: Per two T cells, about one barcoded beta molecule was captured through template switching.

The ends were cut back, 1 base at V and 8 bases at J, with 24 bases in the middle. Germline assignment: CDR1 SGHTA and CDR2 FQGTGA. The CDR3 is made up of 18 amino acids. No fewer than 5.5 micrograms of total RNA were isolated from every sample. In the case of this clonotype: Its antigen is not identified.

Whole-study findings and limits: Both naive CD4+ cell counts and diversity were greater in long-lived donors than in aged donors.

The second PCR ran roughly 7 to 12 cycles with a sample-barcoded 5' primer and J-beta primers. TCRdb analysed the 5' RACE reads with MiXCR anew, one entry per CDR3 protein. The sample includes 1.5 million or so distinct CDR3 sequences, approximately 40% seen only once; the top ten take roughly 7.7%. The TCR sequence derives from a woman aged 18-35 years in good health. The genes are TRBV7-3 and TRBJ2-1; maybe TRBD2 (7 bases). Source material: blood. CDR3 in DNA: TGTGCCAGCAGCTTAAAGGGGGGGAACGGGCCGATTAGAGATGAGCAGTTCTTC. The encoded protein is CASSLKGGNGPIRDEQFF. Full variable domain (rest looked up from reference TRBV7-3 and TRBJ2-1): GAGVSQTPSNKVTEKGKYVELRCDPISGHTALYWYRQSLGQGPEFLIYFQGTGAADDSGLPNDRFFAVRPEGSVSTLKIQRTERGDSAVYLCASSLKGGNGPIRDEQFFGPGTRLTVL.